This is a list of T cell receptor beta chains from one sample in a study of beta chain features in type 1 diabetes. Assay used: immunoSEQ multiplex PCR; TCRdb lists only in-frame clones, some missing. The table records 240,000 or so clones, about 30% of them present only once. The source material was central memory CD4+ T cells from blood. The receptors derive from a man aged 25-45 years in good health. Both conserved end residues are part of each CDR3. The D gene is left open where the match is weak. A clone size is listed for some rows: how often the clone was seen (once, few, many), or a class if it is expanded.

v_call	clone_size	j_call	d_call	cdr3_aa
TRBV30	few	TRBJ2-1	-	CAWSGGRGNEQFF
TRBV6-6	-	TRBJ1-1	TRBD1	CASSYSGGLPRTEAFF
TRBV30	-	TRBJ2-5	-	CAWSGTGRETQYF
TRBV30	few	TRBJ2-3	-	CACPRGRGGTDTQYF
TRBV5-4	few	TRBJ1-2	-	CASRWLGWDYGYTF
TRBV9	-	TRBJ2-7	TRBD1	CASSVGQGHEQYF
TRBV11-3	-	TRBJ2-5	-	CASSSGGTEETQYF
TRBV6-1	-	TRBJ1-1	-	CASRKEGAFF
TRBV30	-	TRBJ2-7	TRBD1	CAYSGGTGLGEQYF
TRBV15	-	TRBJ2-6	-	CATSRPLSGANVLTF
TRBV7-6	once	TRBJ1-6	-	CASTTGLGNSPLHF
TRBV7-2	-	TRBJ2-7	TRBD1	CASSSTGGGEQYF
TRBV4-3	many	TRBJ2-1	-	CASSSFGRGEGEQFF
TRBV29-1	-	TRBJ2-1	-	CSVEDPFSNEQFF
TRBV10-3	few	TRBJ1-1	TRBD1	CAISEPGQPNTEAFF
TRBV2	once	TRBJ2-7	TRBD1	CASSAGTGGTYEQYF
TRBV7-9	few	TRBJ2-5	-	CASSQDDRQKTQYF
TRBV27	few	TRBJ1-5	-	CASRLGWGDNQPQHF
TRBV7-9	-	TRBJ1-5	-	CASGFPGEQPQHF
TRBV19	few	TRBJ2-6	-	CASSRSSGANVLTF
TRBV5-1	few	TRBJ2-1	TRBD2	CASSYSSGRAIGDEQFF
TRBV6-6	-	TRBJ2-1	-	CASRESGSSYNEQFF
TRBV27	-	TRBJ2-5	-	CASSFWAGETQYF
TRBV7-2	-	TRBJ2-1	-	CASSLEGKRGNEQFF
TRBV11-2	many	TRBJ2-3	-	CASSFWKGSDTQYF
TRBV7-2	-	TRBJ2-5	TRBD1	CASSPGTGETQYF
TRBV2	few	TRBJ2-7	-	CASRDLGITYEQYF
TRBV4-2	-	TRBJ1-6	TRBD1	CASSQDVTGPNSPLHF
TRBV2	-	TRBJ2-7	-	CASSYKGYEQYF
TRBV19	-	TRBJ2-5	TRBD2	CASSTERGAWETQYF
TRBV2	few	TRBJ2-7	-	CASRSGAGRYEQYF
TRBV30	many	TRBJ2-2	-	CACPVRGNTGELFF
TRBV7-9	-	TRBJ1-2	-	CASSFGVDYGYTF
TRBV28	many	TRBJ2-3	-	CASTRYADGTDTQYF
TRBV4-3	-	TRBJ2-7	-	CASSLGSVTEQYF
TRBV6-5	-	TRBJ2-1	TRBD1	CASSKQGASYNEQFF
TRBV18	-	TRBJ2-3	TRBD2	CASSPHRAGNTDTQYF
TRBV29-1	-	TRBJ2-7	-	CSVDKGYEQYF
TRBV7-7	-	TRBJ2-1	-	CASSLATGTGNEQFF
TRBV19	-	TRBJ1-1	-	CASSIEPRASEAFF
TRBV19	few	TRBJ1-1	-	CASSITGRGSPMNTEAFF
TRBV28	-	TRBJ2-3	TRBD2	CASSLAGLGRNTQYF
TRBV4-3	-	TRBJ2-3	TRBD2	CASSLGTSGRNTDTQYF
TRBV5-6	few	TRBJ2-6	TRBD1	CASSLGQGANSGANVLTF
TRBV10-3	few	TRBJ2-7	TRBD2	CAISRTSESYEQYF
TRBV30	-	TRBJ2-1	-	CAWSWDSYNEQFF
TRBV4-3	-	TRBJ2-1	-	CASSLDYNEQFF
TRBV7-9	-	TRBJ2-5	TRBD1	CASSFPGQGWKKLETQYF
TRBV30	-	TRBJ2-2	-	CARSSGTLTGELFF
TRBV30	once	TRBJ1-2	-	CAWSVGRGAYGYTF
TRBV7-7	few	TRBJ2-1	-	CASSNGLDSYNEQFF
TRBV20-1	-	TRBJ1-4	-	CSASDREKLFF
TRBV9	few	TRBJ1-2	-	CASSSYRAGGYTF
TRBV2	-	TRBJ1-1	-	CASRATENTEAFF
TRBV7-9	-	TRBJ2-1	TRBD1	CASSWDRVDNEQFF
TRBV4-3	few	TRBJ1-5	-	CASSQGHTNQPQHF
TRBV7-9	-	TRBJ2-7	-	CASSRWDLPYEQYF